The 19 T cell receptor beta chains listed next were all sequenced from one sample in a study of lymphopenia after photon versus proton radiotherapy. Clones were sequenced by immunoSEQ multiplex PCR, and TCRdb holds only the in-frame ones, with some missing. The sample includes about 83,000 clones, 65% to 85% seen only once; the top ten take around 1.5%. The material sequenced was peripheral blood, taken from a patient treated with proton-based radiotherapy. The receptors come from a man aged 55 to 69 with pancreatic cancer.

The chain is built from TRBV7-2 and TRBJ1-5; TRBD1 matches at 9 bases. With V trimmed by 7 bases and J by 6 bases, 7 bases remained unmatched. The CDR3 runs 14 residues. CDR1 and CDR2 (germline): SGHTA, FQGNSA. This CDR3 is CASNPQGAGQPQHF. As DNA, the CDR3 is TGTGCCAGCAACCCACAGGGGGCGGGTCAGCCCCAGCATTTT.

This clone was counted once. The chain couples TRBV19 to TRBJ2-6; the D is unclear. Germline lookup yields CDR1 LNHDA and CDR2 SQIVND (reference sequence). Trimming stripped 3 bases from V and 0 bases from J, with 6 bases between. CDR3 length: 15 amino acids. CDR3 amino acids: CASSIVHSGANVLTF. Written as DNA, the CDR3 is TGTGCCAGTAGTATTGTCCACTCTGGGGCCAACGTCCTGACTTTC. The whole variable domain, filled in from reference TRBV19 and TRBJ2-6, reads DGGITQSPKYLFRKEGQNVTLSCEQNLNHDAMYWYRQDPGQGLRLIYYSQIVNDFQKGDIAEGYSVSREKKESFPLTVTSAQKNPTAFYLCASSIVHSGANVLTFGAGSRLTVL.

The chain joins TRBV6-5 to TRBJ2-1; 13 bases align to TRBD2. The V gene's germline CDR1 is MNHEY and CDR2 SVGAGI. The length of the CDR3 is 16 residues. With V trimmed by 2 bases and J by 5 bases, 3 bases remained unmatched. CDR3 nucleotides: TGTGCCAGCAGTTACGGACTAGCGGGAGACAACAATGAGCAGTTCTTC. Its translation: CASSYGLAGDNNEQFF.

This chain connects TRBV7-9 to TRBJ2-7; TRBD2 agrees at 10 bases. The CDR3 loop spans 15 amino acids. From germline, CDR1 is SEHNR and CDR2 FQNEAQ (reference sequence). The V gene end was trimmed by 5 bases and the J gene end by 5 bases; junction bases not matched to a gene: 9. CDR3 sequence: CASSQSGRAGHEQYF. CDR3 in DNA: TGTGCCAGCAGCCAAAGCGGGAGGGCCGGTCACGAGCAGTACTTC.

The V gene is TRBV28, the J gene TRBJ1-5; 7 bases fit TRBD1. Germline V gene data show CDR1 as MDHEN and CDR2 as SYDVKM. Trimming took 4 bases from V and 7 from J; bases not matched to a gene: 7. This CDR3 spans 14 amino acids. CDR3 residues: CASSSQGDTQPQHF. The CDR3 DNA reads as TGTGCCAGCAGTTCCCAGGGGGATACGCAGCCCCAGCATTTT.

The genes are TRBV12-5 and TRBJ2-7; possible D gene TRBD2, 5 bases. Germline CDR1 and CDR2: LGHNT and FRNRAP. The CDR3 spans 14 residues. V was pared by 5 bases and J by 6 bases, with 17 bases between. The CDR3 sequence: CASGEQRLSGEQYF. CDR3 DNA sequence: TGTGCTAGTGGTGAACAGCGGCTATCGGGCGAGCAGTACTTC.

The chain links TRBV19 to TRBJ2-5; 7 bases are a match to TRBD1. The CDR3 spans 14 residues. J gave up 3 bases and V 6 bases, and 7 bases lay outside the gene matches. Germline CDR1 LNHDA, CDR2 SQIVND (reference sequence). The CDR3 sequence: CASRETGLEETQYF. The CDR3 DNA sequence: TGTGCCAGTAGAGAGACAGGGTTGGAAGAGACCCAGTACTTC.

A remark on this clone: Other DNA sequences in this specimen translate into the identical CDR3. V is TRBV28 and J is TRBJ2-7, with D uncertain. Germline-derived CDR1 and CDR2 are MDHEN and SYDVKM. The CDR3 is 12 amino acids. Trimming took 3 bases from V and 7 from J, leaving 10 bases between them. The CDR3 sequence is CASSFGRREQYF. CDR3 coding DNA: TGTGCCAGCAGTTTCGGCAGGAGAGAGCAGTACTTC.

Only one count was recorded for this clone. The chain uses TRBV9 and TRBJ2-2, with a weak D call TRBD2 (5 bases). Per germline, CDR1 SGDLS and CDR2 YYNGEE. The CDR3 covers 16 residues. V lost 0 bases and J lost 4, with 13 bases in between. The CDR3 sequence: CASSVALAVATGELFF. CDR3 sequence (DNA): TGTGCCAGCAGCGTAGCTCTAGCTGTGGCCACCGGGGAGCTGTTTTTT. Complete variable domain (other parts from reference TRBV9 and TRBJ2-2): DSGVTQTPKHLITATGQRVTLRCSPRSGDLSVYWYQQSLDQGLQFLIQYYNGEERAKGNILERFSAQQFPDLHSELNLSSLELGDSALYFCASSVALAVATGELFFGEGSRLTVL.

The chain links TRBV18 to TRBJ2-7; D is possibly TRBD1 or TRBD2 (7 bases each). The CDR3 covers 14 residues. Germline V gene lookup returns CDR1 KGHSH and CDR2 LQKENI. V was clipped by 6 bases and J by 4 bases, with 16 bases between them. DNA for the CDR3: TGTGCCAGCTCGAACCAGGGGGAGGGTTACGAGCAGTACTTC. Encoded protein: CASSNQGEGYEQYF.

The V gene is TRBV7-3, the J gene TRBJ2-2; D is ambiguous. V was clipped by 1 base and J by 5 bases, with 8 bases between them. CDR3 length equals 14 residues. Germline V gene sequence: CDR1 SGHTA, CDR2 FQGTGA. For the CDR3, the DNA is TGTGCCAGCAGCTTAATCTCTGGGACCGGGGAGCTGTTTTTT. Protein product: CASSLISGTGELFF.

In its sample, this clone was seen a few times. The chain combines TRBV2 with TRBJ1-2; D possibly corresponds to TRBD1 (5 bases). V was clipped by 6 bases and J by 7 bases, with 18 bases between them. The CDR3 contains 14 residues. In germline, CDR1 is SNHLY, CDR2 FYNNEI. The CDR3 sequence: CASRMTGTHVGYTF. The CDR3 coding sequence is TGTGCCAGCAGGATGACCGGGACCCACGTTGGCTACACCTTC.

This clone was found once. The V and J genes are TRBV7-8 and TRBJ2-1; 7 bases are a match to TRBD2. Germline values: CDR1 SGHVS, CDR2 FQNEAQ. J lost 7 bases, V lost 5 bases, and 11 bases had no gene match. This CDR3 comprises 15 residues. The CDR3 coding sequence is TGTGCCAGCAGCCCCCTGCCGGGAGGTGGAAATGAGCAGTTCTTC. Its translation: CASSPLPGGGNEQFF.

This chain connects TRBV7-2 to TRBJ2-1, with D possibly TRBD1 on 5 matching bases. The CDR3 extends over 14 amino acids. V lost 2 bases, J lost 4 bases, and 9 bases lay in between. CDR1 and CDR2 (germline): SGHTA, FQGNSA. The CDR3 nucleotides are TGTGCCAGCAGCTTATTAAACAGGTACAATGAGCAGTTCTTC. Translated, it gives CASSLLNRYNEQFF.

The chain combines TRBV2 with TRBJ2-1, with 7 nucleotides matching TRBD1. The CDR3 has 13 amino acids. V lost 3 bases, J lost 7 bases, and 3 bases stayed unmatched. CDR1 is SNHLY and CDR2 is FYNNEI in the germline V gene. The chain's CDR3 is CASSEVQGNEQFF. The DNA of the CDR3 is TGTGCCAGCAGTGAGGTACAGGGGAATGAGCAGTTCTTC.

The gene calls are TRBV19 and TRBJ2-7, with TRBD1 identical over 7 bases. J was trimmed by 4 bases and V by 3 bases; bases with no gene match: 6. The CDR3 loop spans 14 amino acids. Germline loops: CDR1 LNHDA, CDR2 SQIVND (reference sequence). The CDR3 DNA reads TGTGCCAGTAGTATCTACCGGGACAGTTACGAGCAGTACTTC. This encodes CASSIYRDSYEQYF.

V usage is TRBV28 and J usage is TRBJ2-3, with 8 bases identical to TRBD1. This CDR3 spans 16 amino acids. Germline CDR1 is MDHEN and CDR2 is SYDVKM. V was pared by 5 bases and J by 1 base, with 8 bases of the junction left unmatched. In nucleotides, the CDR3 is TGTGCCAGCAGTCCCCAGGGGGCCTCTGGCACAGATACGCAGTATTTT. Translation: CASSPQGASGTDTQYF. Full variable domain (missing parts from reference TRBV28 and TRBJ2-3): DVKVTQSSRYLVKRTGEKVFLECVQDMDHENMFWYRQDPGLGLRLIYFSYDVKMKEKGDIPEGYSVSREKKERFSLILESASTNQTSMYLCASSPQGASGTDTQYFGPGTRLTVL.

The rearrangement links TRBV5-6 to TRBJ1-2; a weak D match, TRBD1 (6 bases). Looked up from germline, CDR1 is SGHDT and CDR2 is YYEEEE. This CDR3 comprises 15 residues. Trimming removed 4 bases at V and 0 bases at J, with 13 bases between. DNA of the CDR3: TGTGCCAGCAGCCCGGAGACAGGCTCTAACTATGGCTACACCTTC. Protein product: CASSPETGSNYGYTF.

The chain recombines TRBV18 with TRBJ2-7; D is unclear. Per the germline V gene, CDR1 is KGHSH and CDR2 is LQKENI. The CDR3 totals 17 residues. V gave up 6 bases and J gave up 0 bases, with 21 bases separating them. The CDR3 region has the DNA TGTGCCAGCTCCACGAGGAGTTCGTCCCAAAACTCCTACGAGCAGTACTTC. The encoded protein is CASSTRSSSQNSYEQYF.